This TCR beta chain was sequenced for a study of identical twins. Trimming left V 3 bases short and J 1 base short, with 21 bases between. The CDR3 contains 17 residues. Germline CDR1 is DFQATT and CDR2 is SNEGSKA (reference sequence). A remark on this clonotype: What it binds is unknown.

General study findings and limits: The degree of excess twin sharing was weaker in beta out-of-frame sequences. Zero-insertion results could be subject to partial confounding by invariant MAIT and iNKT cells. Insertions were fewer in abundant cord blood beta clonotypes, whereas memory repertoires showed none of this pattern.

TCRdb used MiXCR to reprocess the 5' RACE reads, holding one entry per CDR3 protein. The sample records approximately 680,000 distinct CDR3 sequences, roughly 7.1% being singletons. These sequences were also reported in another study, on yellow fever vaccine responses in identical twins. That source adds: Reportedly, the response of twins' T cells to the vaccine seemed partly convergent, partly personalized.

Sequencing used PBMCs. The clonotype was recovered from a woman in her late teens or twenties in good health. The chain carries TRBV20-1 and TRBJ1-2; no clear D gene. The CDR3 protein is CSASGVSSATNNYGYTF. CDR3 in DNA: TGCAGTGCTAGCGGGGTGAGTTCGGCCACCAATAACTATGGCTACACCTTC.